This TCR beta chain was documented in a study of T cells in tuberculosis. This CDR3 is 13 amino acids long. Germline V gives CDR1 SQVTM, CDR2 ANQGSEA. The time point denotes: new active TB diagnosis, blood taken before or within 7 days of starting treatment. Measured with immunoSEQ multiplex PCR; TCRdb has only the in-frame clones, and not every one. This sample carries some 49,000 clones, 90% to 95% of them seen once, and the ten largest clones take 1.4% to 1.5%. This chain links TRBV29-1 with TRBJ2-3, with D maybe TRBD1 (6 bases). The sequence came from an adult with tuberculosis. This specimen was PBMCs, taken at tuberculosis diagnosis. CDR3 in amino acids: CSGKQGSTDTQYF. For the CDR3, the DNA is TGCAGTGGGAAACAGGGCAGTACAGATACGCAGTATTTT.